The 32 T cell receptor beta chains below come from one sample, sequenced in a study of T cells in Graves' hyperthyroidism and ophthalmopathy. RNA transcripts were the template for amplifying TCR beta CDR3 regions. The HTBI primer set served for first-round RT-PCR of the TCR CDR3. MiXCR was run by TCRdb on the multiplex PCR reads, yielding one entry per CDR3 protein. In the table there are 600,000 to 700,000 distinct CDR3 sequences, approximately 14% of which are singletons. Sequenced input: blood. These receptors originate from a woman aged 40-49 years with Graves' ophthalmopathy.

This clonotype was detected only a few times. The gene calls are TRBV27 and TRBJ2-5, with 7 bases identical to TRBD2. There are 14 residues in the CDR3. The germline CDR1 and CDR2 sequences are MNHEY and SMNVEV (reference sequence). Losses at the gene ends were 3 bases for V and 5 bases for J; bases not matched to a gene: 6. CDR3 in DNA: TGTGCCAGCAGTTTTCTGGGAGGGCAGGAGACCCAGTACTTC. The encoded protein is CASSFLGGQETQYF.

Ten or more counts support this clonotype. The V and J genes are TRBV28 and TRBJ2-5; D might be TRBD1 (6 bases). Between the trimmed V and J ends, which lost 6 bases and 6 bases, there was a span of 14 bases. Germline V gene lookup returns CDR1 MDHEN and CDR2 SYDVKM. The CDR3 is 13 amino acids. The DNA of the CDR3 is TGTGCCAGCAGAAGGGGGACGTTTCAGACCCAGTACTTC. Its translation: CASRRGTFQTQYF.

This clonotype was counted between two and nine times. The gene calls are TRBV7-9 and TRBJ2-7, with D maybe TRBD2 (8 bases). Trimming cost V 5 bases and J 4 bases, with 21 bases left between them. CDR1 is SEHNR and CDR2 is FQNEAQ in the germline V gene (reference sequence). The CDR3 loop spans 16 amino acids. This CDR3 reads CASSPGGQGVGYEQYF. In nucleotides, the CDR3 is TGTGCCAGCAGCCCGGGAGGGCAGGGGGTCGGGTACGAGCAGTACTTC.

There are many counts of this clonotype. The V gene is TRBV29-1, the J gene TRBJ2-7; 10 positions agree with TRBD2. This CDR3 comprises 15 residues. The V segment lost 4 bases and the J segment 1 base; nucleotides outside the gene matches: 7. Germline V lookup: CDR1 SQVTM, CDR2 ANQGSEA. CDR3 DNA sequence: TGCAGCGTTGGTAAGCTAGCGGGAGTGTCCTACGAGCAGTACTTC. It is translated as CSVGKLAGVSYEQYF.

This clonotype was counted at least ten times. The chain employs TRBV19 and TRBJ2-2; 7 bases match TRBD1. Looked up from germline, CDR1 is LNHDA and CDR2 is SQIVND (reference sequence). The CDR3 runs to 14 residues. V gave up 5 bases and J gave up 6 bases; unmatched junction bases: 6. This CDR3 is CASSLNRGPGELFF. The CDR3 DNA reads TGTGCCAGTAGTCTGAACAGGGGACCCGGGGAGCTGTTTTTT.

This clonotype has ten or more counts. The chain recombines TRBV4-2 with TRBJ1-5, with a possible D match to TRBD1 (5 bases). CDR1 and CDR2 (germline): LGHNA, YNFKEQ. Trimming removed 0 bases at V and 7 bases at J, with 13 bases between. The CDR3 spans 15 residues. The chain's CDR3 is CASSQELGPGQPQHF. The DNA of the CDR3 is TGTGCCAGCAGCCAAGAGTTGGGGCCAGGACAGCCCCAGCATTTT.

This chain connects TRBV6-1 to TRBJ1-3, with 8 bases that match TRBD1. V lost 7 bases to trimming and J lost 0 bases; unmatched junction nucleotides: 5. The CDR3 runs to 15 residues. Germline CDR1 and CDR2: MNHNS and SASEGT. The CDR3 here is CASKLGQVSGNTIYF. The CDR3 region has the DNA TGTGCCAGCAAACTGGGACAGGTCTCTGGAAACACCATATATTTT.

This clonotype was seen many times. The gene calls are TRBV7-3 and TRBJ1-2, with TRBD1 as a possible D gene (6 bases). V lost 5 bases, J lost 5 bases, and 18 bases lay in between. Germline values: CDR1 SGHTA, CDR2 FQGTGA. The CDR3 is made up of 15 amino acids. CDR3: CASSLTQGRGYGYTF. The CDR3 nucleotides are TGTGCCAGCAGCCTTACCCAGGGGCGAGGGTATGGCTACACCTTC.

This clonotype was observed at least ten times. The chain couples TRBV28 to TRBJ1-2, with no clear D. The V and J ends lost 2 bases and 1 base respectively, with 5 bases between them. The V gene's germline CDR1 is MDHEN and CDR2 SYDVKM. This CDR3 is built from 13 residues. The CDR3 spells CASSLQNNYGYTF. The CDR3 DNA reads as TGTGCCAGCAGTTTACAGAATAACTATGGCTACACCTTC.

This clonotype was counted a few times. The chain carries TRBV20-1 and TRBJ2-2; TRBD2 matches at 13 bases. Germline V lookup: CDR1 DFQATT, CDR2 SNEGSKA (reference sequence). The CDR3 loop spans 17 amino acids. The junction had 11 bases not matched to a gene; V was cut back by 3 bases and J by 7 bases. CDR3 in DNA: TGCAGTGCTAGGCTGTCGACTAGCGGGAGGTTGGGCGGGGAGCTGTTTTTT. This codes for CSARLSTSGRLGGELFF.

The gene calls are TRBV24-1 and TRBJ2-2; 7 bases align to TRBD1. Germline values: CDR1 KGHDR, CDR2 SFDVKD. The J segment lost 4 bases and the V segment lost 3 bases, leaving 4 bases of the junction unmatched. CDR3 length equals 15 residues. For the CDR3, the DNA is TGTGCCACCAGTGATGAGGGACAGATCACCGGGGAGCTGTTTTTT. It yields the protein CATSDEGQITGELFF.

This clonotype was counted many times. The chain links TRBV5-8 to TRBJ2-7; D is undetermined. The CDR3 is 12 residues long. V was clipped by 3 bases and J by 2 bases, with 6 bases between them. Germline V gene lookup returns CDR1 SGHTS and CDR2 YDEGEE. CDR3 in DNA: TGTGCCAGCAGCTCCTACACCTACGAGCAGTACTTC. Its translation: CASSSYTYEQYF. Full variable domain (rest looked up from reference TRBV5-8 and TRBJ2-7): EAGVTQSPTHLIKTRGQQATLRCSPISGHTSVYWYQQALGLGLQFLLWYDEGEERNRGNFPPRFSGRQFPNYSSELNVNALELEDSALYLCASSSYTYEQYFGPGTRLTVT.

This clonotype was observed many times. The chain couples TRBV19 to TRBJ1-2; 7 bases are shared with TRBD1. J lost 2 bases, V lost 0 bases, and 3 bases had no gene match. Germline V gene lookup returns CDR1 LNHDA and CDR2 SQIVND (reference sequence). The CDR3 is 15 amino acids. CDR3 sequence reads: CASSIENRGNYGYTF. The CDR3 bases are TGTGCCAGTAGTATAGAAAACAGGGGCAACTATGGCTACACCTTC.

In this sample, this clonotype turned up many times. This chain uses TRBV12-3 or TRBV12-4 with TRBJ2-5; maybe TRBD2 (6 bases). The CDR3 loop spans 15 amino acids. The V and J ends lost 1 base and 5 bases respectively, with 14 bases between them. The CDR3 region has the DNA TGTGCCAGCAGTTTAGATAACGGGAGATGGGAGACCCAGTACTTC. Its protein is CASSLDNGRWETQYF.

J is TRBJ2-1 and V is TRBV30; D ambiguous. The CDR3 covers 14 residues. Per the germline V gene, CDR1 is GTSNPN and CDR2 is SVGIG (reference sequence). Trimming cost V 3 bases and J 4 bases, with 13 bases left between them. The CDR3 region is CAWRRAPYYNEQFF. The DNA of the CDR3 is TGTGCCTGGAGACGGGCCCCTTATTACAATGAGCAGTTCTTC.

The rearrangement joins TRBV2 to TRBJ2-7, with D possibly being TRBD1 (8 bases). CDR1 is SNHLY and CDR2 is FYNNEI in the germline V gene. V lost 7 bases, J lost 2 bases, and 18 bases lay in between. This CDR3 is built from 15 residues. CDR3 nucleotide sequence: TGTGCCAGCAATCCTGGGGGGGGACAGGCCTACGAGCAGTACTTC. Translation gives CASNPGGGQAYEQYF.

This clonotype appeared many times. The chain recombines TRBV15 with TRBJ1-5; unclear D gene. Germline V gene sequence: CDR1 LNHNV, CDR2 YYDKDF (reference sequence). Trimming cost V 0 bases and J 3 bases, with 9 bases left between them. The CDR3 is made up of 15 amino acids. CDR3 sequence: CATSRDRNVNQPQHF. The CDR3 DNA reads as TGTGCCACCAGCAGAGATAGGAACGTCAATCAGCCCCAGCATTTT. Complete variable domain (other parts from reference TRBV15 and TRBJ1-5): DAMVIQNPRYQVTQFGKPVTLSCSQTLNHNVMYWYQQKSSQAPKLLFHYYDKDFNNEADTPDNFQSRRPNTSFCFLDIRSPGLGDTAMYLCATSRDRNVNQPQHFGDGTRLSIL.

This clonotype was recorded many times. The CDR3 DNA is TGTGCCAGCAGCGCACAGATAGCCAAAAACATTCAGTACTTC. Residues: CASSAQIAKNIQYF. The chain links TRBV7-2 to TRBJ2-4; D is unresolved. Trimming took off 5 bases at V and 0 bases at J, with 8 bases between the two ends. The germline V gene has CDR1 SGHTA and CDR2 FQGNSA. The CDR3 is 14 amino acids. The entire variable domain, with the rest obtained from reference TRBV7-2 and TRBJ2-4, is as follows: GAGVSQSPSNKVTEKGKDVELRCDPISGHTALYWYRQSLGQGLEFLIYFQGNSAPDKSGLPSDRFSAERTGGSVSTLTIQRTQQEDSAVYLCASSAQIAKNIQYFGAGTRLSVL.

This clonotype was recorded at least ten times. This chain connects TRBV28 to TRBJ2-4; D is ambiguous. The V gene lost 5 bases and the J gene lost 9 bases, with 11 bases spanning the gap. The CDR3 totals 12 residues. Germline CDR1 reads MDHEN; CDR2 reads SYDVKM. The CDR3 region is CASSLIYSIQYF. CDR3 bases: TGTGCCAGCAGTCTGATTTATAGCATTCAGTACTTC.

This clonotype was seen a handful of times. The chain recombines TRBV20-1 with TRBJ2-7; 9 positions match TRBD1. Germline V gene lookup returns CDR1 DFQATT and CDR2 SNEGSKA (reference sequence). The CDR3 spans 16 residues. The J segment lost 3 bases and the V segment lost 5 bases, leaving 14 bases of the junction unmatched. DNA for the CDR3: TGCAGTGCTGTGCCCTTGGGACAGGGAAGCCGCTACGAGCAGTACTTC. Encoded protein: CSAVPLGQGSRYEQYF.

This clonotype was counted between two and nine times. The chain has TRBV5-5 and TRBJ2-2; D perhaps matches TRBD2 (5 bases). The CDR3 is 14 residues long. The V gene lost 4 bases and the J gene lost 10 bases, with 17 bases spanning the gap. Germline CDR1 reads SGHKS; CDR2 reads YYEKEE (reference sequence). The CDR3 spells CASSPRTSVEELFF. CDR3 bases: TGTGCCAGCAGCCCCCGTACTAGTGTTGAGGAGCTGTTTTTT.

This clonotype was counted ten times or more. V usage is TRBV12-3 or TRBV12-4 and J usage is TRBJ1-1; D ambiguous. The CDR3 sequence is 12 residues long. V shed 7 bases and J shed 3 bases, with 9 bases lying between them. The CDR3 bases are TGTGCCAGCACCGACGGAGACACTGAAGCTTTCTTT. This translates into CASTDGDTEAFF.

The CDR3 loop is CASSRSGQQGGLGAFF. The CDR3 DNA is TGTGCCAGCAGTCGCTCGGGACAGCAGGGGGGCCTTGGGGCTTTCTTT. The chain employs TRBV2 and TRBJ1-1, with 7 bases identical to TRBD1. This CDR3 is built from 16 residues. CDR1 is SNHLY and CDR2 is FYNNEI in the germline V gene. Losses at the gene ends were 5 bases for V and 11 bases for J; bases not matched to a gene: 20.

This clonotype was seen a handful of times. V usage is TRBV19 and J usage is TRBJ2-2, with 8 bases identical to TRBD2. Germline CDR1 and CDR2: LNHDA and SQIVND (reference sequence). The V gene end was trimmed by 3 bases and the J gene end by 3 bases; junction bases not matched to a gene: 6. CDR3 size: 16 residues. CDR3 sequence: CASSMAREVYTGELFF. The CDR3 bases are TGTGCCAGTAGTATGGCGCGGGAGGTATACACCGGGGAGCTGTTTTTT.

This clonotype has at least ten counts. At one end, the junction sequence differs from germline, possibly due to a read error. The V call is TRBV2, the J call TRBJ1-1, with D possibly being TRBD1 (5 bases). The CDR3 spans 12 residues. The germline gives CDR1 SNHLY, CDR2 FYNNEI. CDR3 amino acids: CAGREGVTEAFF. In DNA, the CDR3 is TGTGCCGGCAGGGAGGGTGTCACTGAAGCTTTCTTT.

Many counts were recorded for this clonotype. The chain carries TRBV20-1 and TRBJ1-5; D is unclear. Germline assignment: CDR1 DFQATT and CDR2 SNEGSKA (reference sequence). The CDR3 is made up of 14 amino acids. V lost 6 bases and J 5 bases, leaving 17 bases between the germline ends. In DNA form, the CDR3 reads TGCAGTGCCTCCTTCGGAAGATGGGATCAGCCCCAGCATTTT. This translates into CSASFGRWDQPQHF.

This clonotype was counted between two and nine times. J is TRBJ1-3 and V is TRBV30; D might be TRBD1 (5 bases). The CDR3 sequence is 16 residues long. V lost 5 bases and J 0 bases, leaving 17 bases between the germline ends. Germline V gene lookup returns CDR1 GTSNPN and CDR2 SVGIG (reference sequence). DNA of the CDR3: TGTGCCTGGGGAGGGGCGATTAGCCTCTCTGGAAACACCATATATTTT. Translated, it gives CAWGGAISLSGNTIYF.

Many counts were recorded for this clonotype. This rearrangement joins TRBV6-1 to TRBJ1-1; D perhaps matches TRBD1 (5 bases). Per the germline V gene, CDR1 is MNHNS and CDR2 is SASEGT. Deletions cut 7 bases from V and 4 bases from J, with 19 bases between. The CDR3 has 15 residues. The DNA of the CDR3 is TGTGCCAGCAACGTCGACAGTCCGGGGGGCACTGAAGCTTTCTTT. It yields the protein CASNVDSPGGTEAFF.

This clonotype was observed at least ten times. The genes are TRBV20-1 and TRBJ1-1; D call uncertain. CDR3 size: 14 residues. In germline, CDR1 is DFQATT, CDR2 SNEGSKA (reference sequence). Deletions cut 6 bases from V and 1 base from J, with 15 bases between. The CDR3 region is CSATAGSPNTEAFF. In DNA form, the CDR3 reads TGCAGTGCGACGGCCGGGAGCCCGAACACTGAAGCTTTCTTT.

In this sample, this clonotype turned up many times. The chain carries TRBV7-9 and TRBJ1-1, with D unresolved. CDR3 length: 13 residues. V dropped 7 bases and J dropped 3 bases, with 12 bases sitting between them. The germline gives CDR1 SEHNR, CDR2 FQNEAQ (reference sequence). The CDR3 region has the DNA TGTGCCAGCACCACCGTTTGGGACACTGAAGCTTTCTTT. It yields the protein CASTTVWDTEAFF.

This clonotype showed up many times. V is TRBV28 and J is TRBJ1-5; 8 bases match TRBD1. The trim removed 5 bases at V and 0 bases at J, leaving 6 bases unmatched. This CDR3 has 16 residues. Germline lookup yields CDR1 MDHEN and CDR2 SYDVKM. The CDR3 loop is CASSPRTGISNQPQHF. The CDR3 region has the DNA TGTGCCAGCAGTCCTAGGACAGGGATTAGCAATCAGCCCCAGCATTTT.

In this sample, this clonotype turned up many times. The rearrangement links TRBV6-2 or TRBV6-3 to TRBJ2-7; D call uncertain. CDR1 is MNHEY, CDR2 SVGEGT, per germline. V was trimmed by 0 bases and J by 0 bases, leaving 12 bases between them. The CDR3 extends over 16 amino acids. CDR3 loop: CASSYSFRSSSYEQYF. CDR3 coding DNA: TGTGCCAGCAGTTACTCGTTCCGCAGTAGCTCCTACGAGCAGTACTTC.